Each of the 2 T cell receptor beta chains below was sequenced from the same sample in a study of T-cell memory formation after mild COVID-19. MiXCR, applied by TCRdb to the 5' RACE reads, yields one record per CDR3 protein. The table has hundreds of thousands of distinct CDR3 sequences, 15% seen once. The sample consisted of PBMCs or a T cell subset sorted from them (not recorded which). The receptors derive from an adult woman who had mild COVID-19 (a few samples of this study predate the infection). Cell type and time point are not known.

This clonotype was observed many times. V and J are TRBV20-1 and TRBJ1-1, with D possibly TRBD1 on 6 matching bases. The CDR3 consists of 12 residues. Trimming cost V 3 bases and J 8 bases, with 13 bases left between them. Germline values: CDR1 DFQATT, CDR2 SNEGSKA (reference sequence). As DNA, the CDR3 is TGCAGTGCTAGTAGGCCCGGGACAGAAGCTTTCTTT. Translating it yields CSASRPGTEAFF.

This clonotype was counted a few times. The chain employs TRBV3-1 and TRBJ1-1, with D maybe TRBD1 (6 bases). The germline V gene has CDR1 LGHDT and CDR2 YNNKEL (reference sequence). There are 15 residues in the CDR3. The V end lost 1 base, the J end lost 3 bases, and 12 bases lay between the germline ends. The CDR3 protein is CASSQGVTGHTEAFF. DNA of the CDR3: TGTGCCAGCAGCCAAGGCGTGACAGGTCACACTGAAGCTTTCTTT.